This TCR beta chain was captured by sequencing in a study of cytomegalovirus exposure and HLA in healthy donors. In the study overall: An earlier analysis identified 120 million or so unique TCR beta sequences in 150 million to 200 million T cells.

General study results and limits: Presence/absence analysis assumed near-uniform sequencing depth across donors. Specific recognition of CMV antigens was confirmed in vitro for a few chains (all CMV-associated). The authors later linked a missense DCLRE1C variant to TCR beta V- and J-gene trimming.

In regard to this clone: Its specificity is unknown.

This PCR relied on a set of 60 Vbeta primers and 13 Jbeta primers. Profiled with immunoSEQ multiplex PCR; TCRdb holds only in-frame clones, not every one. Here the sample spans about 180,000 clones, roughly 70% being singletons. The sample consisted of PBMCs. The receptor was isolated from a male donor in good health and CMV-seronegative.

The CDR3 loop is CSVRGVARNYGYTF. The CDR3 DNA reads TGCAGCGTTCGGGGGGTGGCCAGGAACTATGGCTACACCTTC. The chain joins TRBV29-1 to TRBJ1-2, with D tentatively TRBD1 (5 bases). CDR3 length: 14 amino acids. The V and J ends lost 5 bases and 2 bases respectively, with 15 bases between them. CDR1 and CDR2 from the germline V gene are SQVTM and ANQGSEA.